These 15 T cell receptor beta chains were all obtained from the same sample, sequenced in a study of shared clonotypes between healthy human individuals. This table comes from immunoSEQ multiplex PCR, and its TCRdb copy is limited to in-frame clones, with some not included. The table shows about 2 million clones, with less than 95% occurring only once. Naive CD8 cells lacked CD45RO and underwent positive selection for CCR7, leaving out terminally differentiated effector memory CD45RA+ cells. Sequencing was performed on naive CD8+ T cells sorted from blood. The receptors here all came from a man aged 18 to 30 in good health.

This chain links TRBV30 with TRBJ1-4, with 9 bases matching TRBD1. The CDR3 is made up of 13 amino acids. Germline V gives CDR1 GTSNPN, CDR2 SVGIG (reference sequence). The V gene end was trimmed by 7 bases and the J gene end by 8 bases; junction bases not matched to a gene: 8. DNA for the CDR3: TGTGCCTTTGCCCGGACAGGGGACGAAAAACTGTTTTTT. This codes for CAFARTGDEKLFF.

The genes are TRBV7-9 and TRBJ2-3; D may be TRBD2 (7 bases). The CDR3 covers 16 residues. V shed 8 bases and J shed 4 bases, with 22 bases lying between them. CDR1 is SEHNR and CDR2 is FQNEAQ in the germline V gene (reference sequence). CDR3 DNA: TGTGCCAGCCTCAGCCCGGGGGGCGTTGTCTCAGATACGCAGTATTTT. This translates into CASLSPGGVVSDTQYF.

The sample holds a few counts of this clone. This chain uses TRBV5-6 with TRBJ1-6; D is undetermined. The V gene's germline CDR1 is SGHDT and CDR2 YYEEEE. The CDR3 is made up of 14 amino acids. The ends were cut back, 3 bases at V and 5 bases at J, with 9 bases in the middle. Here the CDR3 reads CASSWVVNNSPLHF. The CDR3, as DNA: TGTGCCAGCAGCTGGGTCGTCAATAATTCACCCCTCCACTTT.

As for this clone: The sample holds other DNA sequences that translate to the same CDR3. CDR3 in amino acids: CASSYSQGATGELFF. For the CDR3, the DNA is TGTGCCAGCAGTTACTCCCAGGGGGCCACCGGGGAGCTGTTTTTT. The chain couples TRBV6-5 to TRBJ2-2; 8 bases agree with TRBD1. The CDR3 totals 15 residues. Unmatched junction bases numbered 1, after V lost 0 bases and J lost 4 bases. Per germline, CDR1 MNHEY and CDR2 SVGAGI.

V gene TRBV30 combines with J gene TRBJ1-1; D is uncertain. This CDR3 spans 12 amino acids. Germline CDR1 is GTSNPN and CDR2 is SVGIG (reference sequence). Trimming took 1 base from V and 5 from J, leaving 8 bases between them. CDR3 nucleotide sequence: TGTGCCTGGAGTGGTGAACGGACTGAAGCTTTCTTT. Amino acids: CAWSGERTEAFF.

In the case of this clone: The sample carries other DNA sequences with the same CDR3. The chain links TRBV9 to TRBJ2-7, with D maybe TRBD2 (5 bases). With 0 bases removed from V and 0 bases from J, the gap between germline ends came to 7 bases. Germline lookup yields CDR1 SGDLS and CDR2 YYNGEE. The CDR3 has 14 residues. The CDR3 sequence: CASSVGDYSYEQYF. The CDR3 region has the DNA TGTGCCAGCAGCGTAGGTGACTACTCCTACGAGCAGTACTTC.

As for this clone: One end of the junction varies from germline; a read error may be responsible. This chain links TRBV7-7 with TRBJ2-5, with 9 bases identical to TRBD2. The CDR3 extends over 17 amino acids. Germline V gene data show CDR1 as SSHAT and CDR2 as FNYEAQ (reference sequence). CDR3 residues: CASSLELAGVQQETQYF. The DNA for the CDR3 is TGTGCTAGCAGCTTAGAGTTAGCGGGGGTTCAACAAGAGACCCAGTACTTC.

V and J are TRBV7-9 and TRBJ1-2, with D possibly being TRBD1 (5 bases). The CDR3 is 13 amino acids. V lost 0 bases and J lost 4, with 6 bases in between. The V gene's germline CDR1 is SEHNR and CDR2 FQNEAQ (reference sequence). CDR3 region: CASSLAGVYGYTF. The CDR3 region has the DNA TGTGCCAGCAGCTTAGCGGGGGTCTATGGCTACACCTTC.

This chain connects TRBV2 to TRBJ2-7; 8 bases line up with TRBD1. The germline V gene encodes CDR1 SNHLY and CDR2 FYNNEI. This CDR3 contains 14 residues. The ends lost 5 bases at V and 6 bases at J; junction bases unmatched: 9. The CDR3 loop is CASSPGTGEVEQYF. The CDR3 bases are TGTGCCAGCAGTCCCGGGACAGGAGAGGTCGAGCAGTACTTC.

The CDR3 DNA is TGTGCCAGCAGCCCCAGGGGATCTCAAGAGACCCAGTACTTC. This codes for CASSPRGSQETQYF. The chain is built from TRBV9 and TRBJ2-5; possible D gene TRBD1, 6 bases. Germline CDR1 SGDLS, CDR2 YYNGEE. The CDR3 runs 14 residues. V was cut by 4 bases and J by 2 bases, with 12 bases left in between.

The genes are TRBV27 and TRBJ2-7; D is possibly TRBD1 (6 bases). The V end lost 3 bases, the J end lost 6 bases, and 15 bases lay between the germline ends. The CDR3 has 14 amino acids. Germline CDR1 reads MNHEY; CDR2 reads SMNVEV (reference sequence). The CDR3 sequence: CASSLGRGWGEQYF. The CDR3 region has the DNA TGTGCCAGCAGTTTGGGCAGGGGCTGGGGCGAGCAGTACTTC.

V is TRBV6-1 and J is TRBJ2-1, with 7 bases that match TRBD1. After removal of 4 bases from V and 4 bases from J, the junction contained 13 bases not matched to a gene. CDR3 length: 17 amino acids. The germline V gene encodes CDR1 MNHNS and CDR2 SASEGT. CDR3 residues: CASSVEFGGRGYNEQFF. The CDR3 nucleotides are TGTGCCAGCAGTGTGGAGTTTGGAGGCAGGGGGTACAATGAGCAGTTCTTC.

V is TRBV9 and J is TRBJ2-2; D is ambiguous. V shed 4 bases and J shed 2 bases, with 15 bases lying between them. Germline V gives CDR1 SGDLS, CDR2 YYNGEE. The CDR3 covers 16 residues. The CDR3 sequence: CASSPTMAENTGELFF. CDR3 nucleotide sequence: TGTGCCAGCAGCCCGACCATGGCGGAAAACACCGGGGAGCTGTTTTTT.

This chain connects TRBV10-1 to TRBJ2-2, with TRBD1 matching over 12 bases. Germline lookup yields CDR1 WNHNN and CDR2 SYGVQD (reference sequence). CDR3 length: 16 residues. J lost 6 bases, V lost 2 bases, and 4 bases had no gene match. The CDR3 here is CASSEGTGGNAGELFF. The CDR3 nucleotides are TGCGCCAGCAGTGAGGGGACAGGGGGCAACGCCGGGGAGCTGTTTTTT.

V and J are TRBV7-9 and TRBJ1-4; TRBD1 aligns across 7 bases. V lost 5 bases, J lost 4 bases, and 7 bases stayed unmatched. CDR3 length equals 15 residues. Germline CDR1 is SEHNR and CDR2 is FQNEAQ (reference sequence). The CDR3 DNA reads as TGTGCCAGCAGCCCCCAGGGGGGCGGTAATGAAAAACTGTTTTTT. Protein product: CASSPQGGGNEKLFF.